This entry lists 11 T cell receptor beta chains sequenced from one sample in a study of glioma-infiltrating T cells after dendritic cell vaccination. Sequencing was performed with immunoSEQ multiplex PCR; in TCRdb, only in-frame clones are kept and a portion is missing. The sample has roughly 100,000 clones; roughly 76% are singletons. The sequencing used blood, collected before dendritic cell vaccination. The receptors stem from a human donor with glioblastoma.

The chain uses TRBV13 and TRBJ2-6, with unresolved D. This CDR3 has 15 residues. The germline V gene has CDR1 PRHDT and CDR2 FYEKMQ (reference sequence). The ends were cut back, 3 bases at V and 0 bases at J, with 6 bases in the middle. The CDR3 DNA is TGTGCCAGCAGCTTTTGGCTCTCTGGGGCCAACGTCCTGACTTTC. This translates into CASSFWLSGANVLTF.

The chain has TRBV30 and TRBJ1-5; D is uncertain. V lost 0 bases, J lost 7 bases, and 10 bases lay in between. The CDR3 covers 13 residues. Germline V gene lookup returns CDR1 GTSNPN and CDR2 SVGIG (reference sequence). The CDR3 DNA reads as TGTGCCTGGAGTGTGGGGATAGCGCAGCCCCAGCATTTT. Translated, it gives CAWSVGIAQPQHF.

This clone was counted a single time. This sequence joins TRBV5-1 and TRBJ2-7; D possibly corresponds to TRBD1 (5 bases). Trimming removed 7 bases at V and 1 base at J, with 12 bases between. The CDR3 is made up of 13 amino acids. The germline gives CDR1 SGHRS, CDR2 YFSETQ. CDR3 coding DNA: TGCGCCAGCCGGCCAGGGAAATCCTACGAGCAGTACTTC. It codes for CASRPGKSYEQYF.

This chain links TRBV6-1 with TRBJ2-7; D is perhaps TRBD2 (5 bases). The CDR3 sequence is 13 residues long. Deletions cut 4 bases from V and 3 bases from J, with 10 bases between. Germline CDR1 is MNHNS and CDR2 is SASEGT. The CDR3 DNA follows: TGTGCCAGCAGTGGGGAGTTAAACTACGAGCAGTACTTC. Translated: CASSGELNYEQYF.

The J gene is TRBJ2-1, the V gene TRBV28, with TRBD1 as a possible D gene (6 bases). Germline CDR1 and CDR2: MDHEN and SYDVKM. The CDR3 extends over 16 amino acids. With 5 bases removed from V and 12 bases from J, the gap between germline ends came to 26 bases. CDR3 region: CASSPLGAGPLWWQFF. CDR3 coding DNA: TGTGCCAGCAGTCCATTGGGGGCCGGGCCGCTCTGGTGGCAGTTCTTC.

The chain combines TRBV7-2 with TRBJ2-3, with D possibly TRBD2 on 7 matching bases. Looked up from germline, CDR1 is SGHTA and CDR2 is FQGNSA. Trimming removed 1 base from V and 1 base from J, with 18 bases in between. The CDR3 covers 18 residues. CDR3: CASSLEVGGARRTDTQYF. The CDR3 DNA sequence: TGTGCCAGCAGCTTAGAGGTGGGGGGGGCCCGCCGCACAGATACGCAGTATTTT.

In the case of this clone: The germline gene is not matched at one end of the junction; a read error may be the cause. This sequence joins TRBV7-9 and TRBJ2-7; 7 positions match TRBD1. Per the germline V gene, CDR1 is SEHNR and CDR2 is FQNEAQ (reference sequence). The CDR3 has 11 residues. CDR3 sequence reads: CASSPGQEFLF. The CDR3 DNA sequence: TGTGCCAGCAGCCCCGGACAGGAATTTCTCTTC.

This chain uses TRBV23-1 with TRBJ1-1; D perhaps matches TRBD1 (6 bases). TRBV23-1 is identified as an open reading frame with a role that is uncertain. V was shortened by 1 base and J by 4 bases, with 19 bases between the two germline ends. The CDR3 runs 17 residues. In DNA form, the CDR3 reads TGCGCCAGCAGTCAATTCTCCTGGGGGGGGCCGGGCACTGAAGCTTTCTTT. Translation gives CASSQFSWGGPGTEAFF.

The chain combines TRBV5-1 with TRBJ2-3, with 10 bases lining up with TRBD2. This CDR3 contains 17 residues. Per germline, CDR1 SGHRS and CDR2 YFSETQ. V was clipped by 0 bases and J by 2 bases; unmatched bases: 6. In DNA form, the CDR3 reads TGCGCCAGCAGCTTGGGTCCTAGCGGGGGCGACACAGATACGCAGTATTTT. It yields the protein CASSLGPSGGDTDTQYF.

The CDR3 DNA reads TGCGCCAGCAGCCAAGGTGTAAGCGGGGGCGTCCTACCTTCAGATACGCAGTATTTT. This gives the protein CASSQGVSGGVLPSDTQYF. V is TRBV4-1 and J is TRBJ2-3; TRBD2 aligns across 8 bases. CDR1 and CDR2 from the germline V gene are MGHRA and YSYEKL. The junction had 16 bases not matched to a gene; V was cut back by 1 base and J by 4 bases. The CDR3 consists of 19 residues.

The chain employs TRBV7-9 and TRBJ1-1; perhaps TRBD1 as D (6 bases). The V gene lost 5 bases and the J gene lost 9 bases, with 13 bases spanning the gap. Germline lookup yields CDR1 SEHNR and CDR2 FQNEAQ (reference sequence). This CDR3 has 12 residues. The CDR3 here is CASSTDRLKAFF. The CDR3 DNA reads TGTGCCAGCAGCACGGACAGACTTAAAGCTTTCTTT.